This TCR beta chain was identified during a study of cytomegalovirus exposure and HLA in healthy donors. Study-level points and caveats: The number of N-insertions in an Asian-associated ancestry cluster was reportedly below the approximately 690-donor mean in a later analysis. A list of approximately 160 TCR beta chains associated with cytomegalovirus was given.

A multiplex PCR was run with 60 Vbeta primers and 13 Jbeta primers. TCRdb keeps only in-frame clones here, not all; method: immunoSEQ multiplex PCR. The sample consists of 150,000 to 200,000 clones, about 75% of them appearing once. Germline values: CDR1 KGHSH, CDR2 LQKENI. This CDR3 has 14 residues. V shed 2 bases and J shed 6 bases, with 11 bases lying between them. Worth noting for this clone: The antigen is not known.

Material: PBMCs. The sequence derives from a middle-aged woman in good health and CMV-seropositive. This chain uses TRBV18 with TRBJ2-1; the D is unclear. The CDR3 DNA reads as TGTGCCAGCTCACCAAATACTACCCCCAATGAGCAGTTCTTC. Protein sequence: CASSPNTTPNEQFF.